A selection of T cell receptor beta chains follows, all from one sample in a study of OX40 agonist ivuxolimab in advanced cancers. Assay used: immunoSEQ multiplex PCR; TCRdb lists only in-frame clones, some missing. This sample has 52,000 or so clones, with 85% found just once. The specimen comprised CD4+ or CD8+ T cells sorted from blood, sampled in a trial of the OX40 agonist ivuxolimab. The receptors here all came from an adult with an advanced solid tumor such as melanoma, head and neck, liver or kidney cancer. CDR3s include the opening cysteine and the closing phenylalanine or tryptophan. A D gene is named only where the DNA matches it firmly. Size is omitted from some rows. Given values are once, few, many or a class for expanded clones.

v_call,cdr3_length,clone_size,d_call,j_call,cdr3_nt,cdr3_aa
TRBV18,14,NA,NA,TRBJ1-5,TGTGCCAGCTCACCGGGAGTCTCTAATCAGCCCCAGCATTTT,CASSPGVSNQPQHF
TRBV27,14,once,NA,TRBJ2-3,TGTGCCAGCAGCCCGCCTCAGCCCTCTAGAACTCAGTATTTT,CASSPPQPSRTQYF
TRBV30,13,NA,NA,TRBJ1-4,TGTGCCTGGAGCCCGGTGGTTTTGGAAAAACTGTTTTTT,CAWSPVVLEKLFF
TRBV6-6,14,NA,NA,TRBJ1-1,TGTGCCAGCAGTAAGACAGGATTGAACACTGAAGCTTTCTTT,CASSKTGLNTEAFF
TRBV6-5,16,NA,TRBD1,TRBJ1-2,TGTGCCAGCAGTTACCGGACAGGGGCCTTATTTTTTGGCTACACCTTC,CASSYRTGALFFGYTF
TRBV7-2,15,NA,TRBD2,TRBJ2-7,TGTGCCAGCAGCCCCAGCGGGGGGCCGACCTACGAGCAGTACTTC,CASSPSGGPTYEQYF
TRBV29-1,12,NA,TRBD1,TRBJ1-1,TGCAGCGGAACAGGGGTGAACACTGAAGCTTTCTTT,CSGTGVNTEAFF
TRBV28,13,NA,NA,TRBJ2-7,TGTGCCAGCAGTCCCCACGGGGACTACGAGCAGTACTTC,CASSPHGDYEQYF
TRBV7-2,12,NA,NA,TRBJ2-5,TGTGCCAGCAGCTTATTGGCGGAGACCCAGTACTTC,CASSLLAETQYF
TRBV4-1,16,NA,NA,TRBJ1-2,TGCGCCAGCAGCCAAGTTATTGATAAAGCTAACTATGGCTACACCTTC,CASSQVIDKANYGYTF
TRBV7-2,13,once,TRBD1,TRBJ1-2,TGTGCCAGCAGCGGGGACAGGATCTATGGCTACACCTTC,CASSGDRIYGYTF